This T cell receptor (beta chain) comes out of a study of T cells after yellow fever vaccination. Trimming at V came to 5 bases and at J to 4 bases, leaving 10 bases not matched to a gene. The CDR3 consists of 16 residues. Germline-derived CDR1 and CDR2 are SGHNT and YENEEA. This clonotype was observed many times. What it binds is unknown. The study's findings and limits: It was a weaker secondary response, yet one that peaked faster, at day 5 versus 15.

Using its own MiXCR run on the 5' RACE reads, TCRdb lists one record per CDR3 protein. This sample has 250,000 to 300,000 distinct CDR3 sequences, with roughly 5% found just once. V is TRBV11-3 and J is TRBJ2-1; 8 bases match TRBD2. The sequence was collected from a man in his late teens or twenties who received the YFV17D yellow fever vaccine. Sequences were derived from CD4+ T cells sorted from PBMCs, sampled on the day of the yellow fever booster vaccination. In nucleotides, the CDR3 is TGTGCCAGCAGCGCGAATCGGGGGGGGACGTACAATGAGCAGTTCTTC. Protein: CASSANRGGTYNEQFF.